This TCR beta chain was sequenced during a study of shared clonotypes between healthy human individuals. Clones were read by immunoSEQ multiplex PCR, and TCRdb kept only the in-frame ones, dropping some. The sample includes about 770,000 clones, 55% to 80% seen only once; the top ten take under 2%. Unmatched junction bases numbered 7, after V lost 5 bases and J lost 6 bases. Germline CDR1 reads SEHNR; CDR2 reads FQNEAQ (reference sequence). The CDR3 totals 13 residues. The sequencing sample was made of memory CD4+ T cells sorted from blood. The subset denotes: CD45RA-negative fraction. This clonotype originated in a woman aged 25 to 39 in good health. V is TRBV7-9 and J is TRBJ2-7, with 7 bases fitting TRBD1. The CDR3 reads CASSLQGNGEQYF. CDR3 bases: TGTGCCAGCAGCCTACAGGGGAACGGCGAGCAGTACTTC.